One sample yielded the 29 T cell receptor beta chains listed below, sequenced in a study of T cell responses to AZD1222 COVID-19 vaccine. Generated by immunoSEQ multiplex PCR, the TCRdb table keeps only in-frame clones and is missing some. The sample lists 80,000 to 100,000 clones, around nine tenths occurring once. This material consisted of peripheral blood, taken on day 0 of AZD1222 vaccination. All receptors derive from an adult in good health.

CDR3: CASSWGGQPQHF. The CDR3 DNA follows: TGTGCCAGCAGCTGGGGGGGTCAGCCCCAGCATTTT. V is TRBV5-6 and J is TRBJ1-5, with D possibly matching TRBD1 (5 bases). The V gene lost 3 bases and the J gene lost 6 bases, with 7 bases spanning the gap. Germline V lookup: CDR1 SGHDT, CDR2 YYEEEE. The length of the CDR3 is 12 residues. The variable domain in full, completed from reference TRBV5-6 and TRBJ1-5, reads DAGVTQSPTHLIKTRGQQVTLRCSPKSGHDTVSWYQQALGQGPQFIFQYYEEEERQRGNFPDRFSGHQFPNYSSELNVNALLLGDSALYLCASSWGGQPQHFGDGTRLSIL.

The chain is built from TRBV19 and TRBJ1-3, with D perhaps TRBD1 (5 bases). The V gene's germline CDR1 is LNHDA and CDR2 SQIVND (reference sequence). Between the trimmed V and J ends, which lost 1 base and 0 bases, there was a span of 13 bases. The CDR3 is 17 residues long. CDR3 residues: CASSIAPGGGSGNTIYF. The DNA for the CDR3 is TGTGCCAGTAGTATAGCCCCCGGCGGGGGCTCTGGAAACACCATATATTTT. The complete variable domain, with remaining parts taken from reference TRBV19 and TRBJ1-3, reads DGGITQSPKYLFRKEGQNVTLSCEQNLNHDAMYWYRQDPGQGLRLIYYSQIVNDFQKGDIAEGYSVSREKKESFPLTVTSAQKNPTAFYLCASSIAPGGGSGNTIYFGEGSWLTVV.

This chain joins TRBV5-1 and TRBJ1-5, with D perhaps matching TRBD1 (6 bases). Germline CDR1 reads SGHRS; CDR2 reads YFSETQ. The CDR3 totals 14 residues. Trimming shortened V by 4 bases and J by 4 bases, and 12 bases separated the two germline ends. The DNA of the CDR3 is TGCGCCAGCAGCCCAGGGGTACCAAATCAGCCCCAGCATTTT. Protein: CASSPGVPNQPQHF.

The chain couples TRBV28 to TRBJ2-5; D possibly corresponds to TRBD2 (7 bases). Per germline, CDR1 MDHEN and CDR2 SYDVKM. The CDR3 totals 14 residues. The V end lost 1 base, the J end lost 5 bases, and 11 bases lay between the germline ends. CDR3 sequence reads: CASSLFGGPETQYF. DNA of the CDR3: TGTGCCAGCAGTTTATTCGGGGGGCCGGAGACCCAGTACTTC.

The chain combines TRBV7-6 with TRBJ2-3; TRBD1 or TRBD2 may be the D gene (6 bases each). Germline V gene data show CDR1 as SGHVS and CDR2 as FNYEAQ. The length of the CDR3 is 15 residues. The germline V and J ends were trimmed by 2 bases and 4 bases, with 13 bases remaining between them. CDR3 sequence reads: CASSLIRGRADTQYF. The CDR3 DNA reads as TGTGCCAGCAGCTTAATACGGGGGCGGGCAGATACGCAGTATTTT.

The chain combines TRBV18 with TRBJ1-1, with D uncertain. The germline V gene encodes CDR1 KGHSH and CDR2 LQKENI. V was trimmed by 5 bases and J by 1 base, leaving 11 bases between them. The CDR3 spans 14 residues. The CDR3 spells CASSSLNRNTEAFF. The DNA for the CDR3 is TGTGCCAGCTCATCGCTTAATAGGAACACTGAAGCTTTCTTT.

This chain links TRBV30 with TRBJ2-5, with 8 bases identical to TRBD2. Germline CDR1 is GTSNPN and CDR2 is SVGIG (reference sequence). With V trimmed by 7 bases and J by 5 bases, 15 bases remained unmatched. CDR3 length equals 15 residues. In DNA, the CDR3 is TGTGCCTTCGACGGACGGGGGGGAAAGGGTGAGACCCAGTACTTC. Its translation is CAFDGRGGKGETQYF.

This clone was seen a single time. This rearrangement joins TRBV3-1 (or the pseudogene TRBV3-2) to TRBJ2-1; the D is unclear. This CDR3 is built from 11 residues. Trimming stripped 4 bases from V and 5 bases from J, with 3 bases between. CDR1 and CDR2 (germline): LGHDT, YNNKEL (reference sequence). The CDR3 reads CASSLHNEQFF. CDR3 DNA sequence: TGTGCCAGCAGCCTTCACAATGAGCAGTTCTTC.

The chain uses TRBV5-4 and TRBJ1-6, with a weak D call TRBD1 (5 bases). The CDR3 is made up of 14 amino acids. V was trimmed by 1 base and J by 6 bases, leaving 8 bases between them. Germline CDR1 and CDR2: SGHNT and YYREEE (reference sequence). CDR3 region: CASSLMTANSPLHF. CDR3 DNA: TGTGCCAGCAGCTTGATGACAGCTAATTCACCCCTCCACTTT.

The V gene is TRBV3-1 (or the pseudogene TRBV3-2), the J gene TRBJ2-7; D unclear. The germline V gene has CDR1 LGHDT and CDR2 YNNKEL (reference sequence). V lost 4 bases, J lost 3 bases, and 7 bases lay in between. There are 12 residues in the CDR3. CDR3 loop: CASSRTIYEQYF. The CDR3 nucleotides read TGTGCCAGCAGCCGCACCATCTACGAGCAGTACTTC.

This chain joins TRBV6-5 and TRBJ2-3; TRBD2 agrees at 8 bases. The CDR3 extends over 15 amino acids. Germline V gives CDR1 MNHEY, CDR2 SVGAGI. J lost 2 bases, V lost 8 bases, and 9 bases had no gene match. This chain's CDR3 is CASQSAGAYTDTQYF. The CDR3 DNA is TGTGCCAGCCAGTCAGCGGGGGCCTACACAGATACGCAGTATTTT.

V usage is TRBV13 and J usage is TRBJ2-2; the D gene is possibly TRBD2 (5 bases). Trimming removed 7 bases at V and 1 base at J, with 13 bases between. This CDR3 is built from 15 residues. Germline V CDR1 and CDR2: PRHDT, FYEKMQ (reference sequence). CDR3 in DNA: TGTGCCAGCATGGAGCGGCGCATGAACACCGGGGAGCTGTTTTTT. It is translated as CASMERRMNTGELFF. Combining the CDR3 with reference TRBV13 and TRBJ2-2 gives the whole variable domain AAGVIQSPRHLIKEKRETATLKCYPIPRHDTVYWYQQGPGQDPQFLISFYEKMQSDKGSIPDRFSAQQFSDYHSELNMSSLELGDSALYFCASMERRMNTGELFFGEGSRLTVL.

The V gene is TRBV18, the J gene TRBJ1-5; D not certain. The CDR3 runs to 14 residues. CDR1 and CDR2 from the germline V gene are KGHSH and LQKENI. The V end lost 3 bases, the J end lost 9 bases, and 15 bases lay between the germline ends. The CDR3 nucleotides read TGTGCCAGCTCACCGGTCACAGTAGCAGGGCCCCAGCATTTT. Protein sequence: CASSPVTVAGPQHF.

The chain combines TRBV5-6 with TRBJ1-2; TRBD1 is a possible D gene (5 bases). The CDR3 runs 15 residues. Trimming cost V 0 bases and J 1 base, with 10 bases left between them. From germline, CDR1 is SGHDT and CDR2 YYEEEE. The CDR3 coding sequence is TGTGCCAGCAGCTTGGGACCAGGGATTAACTATGGCTACACCTTC. It encodes CASSLGPGINYGYTF.

The chain links TRBV5-1 to TRBJ1-1; D remains unclear. The CDR3 consists of 14 residues. The V and J ends lost 0 bases and 1 base respectively, with 7 bases between them. Germline values: CDR1 SGHRS, CDR2 YFSETQ. CDR3 coding DNA: TGCGCCAGCAGCTTGGTTCCGGGGAACACTGAAGCTTTCTTT. This translates into CASSLVPGNTEAFF. Combining the CDR3 with reference TRBV5-1 and TRBJ1-1 gives the whole variable domain KAGVTQTPRYLIKTRGQQVTLSCSPISGHRSVSWYQQTPGQGLQFLFEYFSETQRNKGNFPGRFSGRQFSNSRSEMNVSTLELGDSALYLCASSLVPGNTEAFFGQGTRLTVV.

The rearrangement joins TRBV19 to TRBJ1-1, with D possibly matching TRBD1 (6 bases). CDR3 length: 17 amino acids. V lost 6 bases to trimming and J lost 6 bases, with 26 bases between them. Germline values: CDR1 LNHDA, CDR2 SQIVND (reference sequence). The CDR3 protein is CASRTAWIGGQGAEAFF. CDR3 DNA sequence: TGTGCCAGTAGAACTGCTTGGATCGGGGGGCAAGGTGCTGAAGCTTTCTTT.

V gene TRBV9 combines with J gene TRBJ2-7, with D possibly matching TRBD1 (6 bases). V shed 0 bases and J shed 2 bases, with 9 bases lying between them. CDR3 length equals 14 residues. CDR1 and CDR2 from the germline V gene are SGDLS and YYNGEE. The chain's CDR3 is CASSVEGGPYEQYF. CDR3 bases: TGTGCCAGCAGCGTAGAAGGGGGACCCTACGAGCAGTACTTC.

V gene TRBV19 combines with J gene TRBJ1-5, with unresolved D. CDR1 LNHDA and CDR2 SQIVND come from the germline V gene (reference sequence). The CDR3 runs to 15 residues. Trimming stripped 5 bases from V and 4 bases from J, with 15 bases between. DNA of the CDR3: TGTGCCAGTAGTGAAGAGACTCGCGGGAATCAGCCCCAGCATTTT. Protein: CASSEETRGNQPQHF.

The genes are TRBV19 and TRBJ1-2; D is unclear. The CDR3 is 17 residues long. Trimming cost V 0 bases and J 4 bases, with 18 bases left between them. CDR1 is LNHDA, CDR2 SQIVND, per germline (reference sequence). In DNA form, the CDR3 reads TGTGCCAGTAGTATAGATCGACGGGCCCTTGGTACCTATGGCTACACCTTC. It translates to CASSIDRRALGTYGYTF.

The chain recombines TRBV6-2 or TRBV6-3 with TRBJ1-3; D uncertain. The CDR3 is made up of 15 amino acids. Germline CDR1 reads MNHEY; CDR2 reads SVGEGT. Trimming took 2 bases from V and 0 from J, leaving 8 bases between them. The CDR3 DNA reads TGTGCCAGCAGTTACGAGGGTTTCTCTGGAAACACCATATATTTT. Translated: CASSYEGFSGNTIYF.

This rearrangement joins TRBV5-1 to TRBJ2-3; tentatively, D is TRBD2 (5 bases). The CDR3 loop spans 15 amino acids. V shed 4 bases and J shed 3 bases, with 15 bases lying between them. CDR1 and CDR2 (germline): SGHRS, YFSETQ. The CDR3 DNA reads as TGCGCCAGCAGCCGAGGGCTGGGGAATACAGATACGCAGTATTTT. Protein sequence: CASSRGLGNTDTQYF.

A single count supports this clone. The chain has TRBV3-1 (or the pseudogene TRBV3-2) and TRBJ2-1; a weak D match, TRBD1 (6 bases). This CDR3 has 15 amino acids. Germline V gene sequence: CDR1 LGHDT, CDR2 YNNKEL (reference sequence). Trimming stripped 5 bases from V and 0 bases from J, with 11 bases between. The CDR3 DNA is TGTGCCAGCAGCTCTATGGACAGCTCCTACAATGAGCAGTTCTTC. Amino acid sequence: CASSSMDSSYNEQFF.

The chain uses TRBV18 and TRBJ2-5; 10 bases map to TRBD1. This CDR3 is 14 amino acids long. Germline trimming cut 2 bases from V and 5 bases from J; bases unmatched to any gene: 2. Germline CDR1 is KGHSH and CDR2 is LQKENI. The CDR3 bases are TGTGCCAGCTCACCAGGGACAGGGGTGGAGACCCAGTACTTC. Translation: CASSPGTGVETQYF.

The chain carries TRBV5-1 and TRBJ1-1; TRBD1 matches 7 bases. V dropped 2 bases and J dropped 1; count of bases not matched to a gene: 11. The germline CDR1 and CDR2 sequences are SGHRS and YFSETQ. The CDR3 has 17 amino acids. The CDR3 loop is CASSFRTGPHSNTEAFF. In nucleotides, the CDR3 is TGCGCCAGCAGCTTCCGGACAGGCCCACATTCGAACACTGAAGCTTTCTTT.

The chain recombines TRBV19 with TRBJ1-6, with D possibly matching TRBD1 (5 bases). This CDR3 has 13 amino acids. Per germline, CDR1 LNHDA and CDR2 SQIVND (reference sequence). Trimming shortened V by 5 bases and J by 5 bases, and 7 bases separated the two germline ends. DNA of the CDR3: TGTGCCAGTAGTCAGGGTAATAATTCACCCCTCCACTTT. This sequence encodes CASSQGNNSPLHF.

Here the CDR3 reads CASSRGEIGRAGETQYF. CDR3 DNA sequence: TGCGCCAGCAGCCGAGGGGAGATTGGTCGGGCGGGAGAGACCCAGTACTTC. This chain connects TRBV5-1 to TRBJ2-5, with D perhaps matching TRBD1 or TRBD2 (5 bases each). CDR3 size: 17 residues. V shed 4 bases and J shed 4 bases, with 23 bases lying between them. The V gene's germline CDR1 is SGHRS and CDR2 YFSETQ. Variable domain in full (rest from reference TRBV5-1 and TRBJ2-5): KAGVTQTPRYLIKTRGQQVTLSCSPISGHRSVSWYQQTPGQGLQFLFEYFSETQRNKGNFPGRFSGRQFSNSRSEMNVSTLELGDSALYLCASSRGEIGRAGETQYFGPGTRLLVL.

The chain carries TRBV19 and TRBJ1-2; weak D call: TRBD1 (6 bases). Germline V CDR1 and CDR2: LNHDA, SQIVND (reference sequence). V was shortened by 9 bases and J by 4 bases, with 18 bases between the two germline ends. This CDR3 is 14 amino acids long. CDR3 nucleotide sequence: TGTGCCAGCCATTCCTACAGGGCTTCCTATGGCTACACCTTC. It translates to CASHSYRASYGYTF.

The chain is built from TRBV19 and TRBJ1-6, with TRBD1 as a possible D gene (5 bases). The CDR3 runs to 14 residues. From germline, CDR1 is LNHDA and CDR2 SQIVND (reference sequence). The V end lost 4 bases, the J end lost 9 bases, and 13 bases lay between the germline ends. As DNA, the CDR3 is TGTGCCAGTAGTACGACAGTGGGTGGTTCACCCCTCCACTTT. This encodes CASSTTVGGSPLHF.

V usage is TRBV19 and J usage is TRBJ2-2; the match to TRBD1 covers 8 bases. Germline V lookup: CDR1 LNHDA, CDR2 SQIVND (reference sequence). The CDR3 has 18 amino acids. With V trimmed by 4 bases and J by 0 bases, 10 bases remained unmatched. Written as DNA, the CDR3 is TGTGCCAGTAGTAACGACAGGGGCCCACTCCCGAACACCGGGGAGCTGTTTTTT. Amino acid sequence: CASSNDRGPLPNTGELFF.